The source of this T cell receptor beta chain is a study of PD-1 blockade in classical Hodgkin lymphoma. TCRdb keeps only in-frame clones here, not all; method: immunoSEQ multiplex PCR. The sample yields 90,000 to 130,000 clones, 80% to 90% seen once. The patients all showed relapse after autologous stem cell transplantation, while their brentuximab vedotin exposure varied. Complete response, partial response or progressive disease constituted the best response categories observed. Germline V lookup: CDR1 SGHRS, CDR2 YFSETQ. V was pared by 0 bases and J by 3 bases, with 13 bases of the junction left unmatched. This CDR3 comprises 18 residues. Study-level results: Some patients started nivolumab under 1 year after ASCT, and they were excluded. Diversity similar to that of newly diagnosed patients was seen at baseline in complete responders.

In this sample, this clone turned up once. Its antigen is undetermined. Here the sequenced sample was peripheral blood mononuclear cells (PBMCs), taken before the second cycle of nivolumab. The TCR originated in a human donor with classical Hodgkin lymphoma. The rearrangement uses TRBV5-1 and TRBJ2-7; 9 bases agree with TRBD2. The CDR3 protein is CASSLAVRAGGEGYEQYF. In DNA, the CDR3 is TGCGCCAGCAGCTTGGCGGTCCGAGCGGGAGGAGAAGGCTACGAGCAGTACTTC.